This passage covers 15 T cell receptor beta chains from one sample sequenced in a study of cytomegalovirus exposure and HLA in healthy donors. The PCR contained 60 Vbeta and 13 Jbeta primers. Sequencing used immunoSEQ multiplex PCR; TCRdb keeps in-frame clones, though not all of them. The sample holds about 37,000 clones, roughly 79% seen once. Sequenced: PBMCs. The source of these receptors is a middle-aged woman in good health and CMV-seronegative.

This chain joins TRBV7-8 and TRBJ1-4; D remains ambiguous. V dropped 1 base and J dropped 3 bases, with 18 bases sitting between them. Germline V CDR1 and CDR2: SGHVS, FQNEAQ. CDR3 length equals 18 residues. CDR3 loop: CASSLDRGVLDPNEKLFF. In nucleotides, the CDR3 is TGTGCCAGCAGCTTAGATCGGGGTGTCCTGGACCCTAATGAAAAACTGTTTTTT.

CDR3 DNA: TGTGCCAGCAGCGTAGTAGGACAGGGTGCCGGGGAGCTGTTTTTT. Its protein product is CASSVVGQGAGELFF. The rearrangement joins TRBV9 to TRBJ2-2; TRBD1 matches 8 bases. From germline, CDR1 is SGDLS and CDR2 YYNGEE. Trimming at V came to 0 bases and at J to 6 bases, leaving 4 bases not matched to a gene. This CDR3 has 15 amino acids.

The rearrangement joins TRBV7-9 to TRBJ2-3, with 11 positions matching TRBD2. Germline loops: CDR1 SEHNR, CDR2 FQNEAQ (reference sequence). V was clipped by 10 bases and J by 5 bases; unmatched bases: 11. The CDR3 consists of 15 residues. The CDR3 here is CAIPIAGGPKDTQYF. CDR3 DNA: TGTGCCATACCTATAGCGGGGGGGCCGAAAGATACGCAGTATTTT.

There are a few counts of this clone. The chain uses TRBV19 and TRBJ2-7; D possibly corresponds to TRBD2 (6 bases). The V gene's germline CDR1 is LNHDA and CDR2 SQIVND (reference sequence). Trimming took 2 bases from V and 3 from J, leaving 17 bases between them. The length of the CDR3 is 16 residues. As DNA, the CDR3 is TGTGCCAGTAGTATATCCCCCAGCGGGCCAAGCTACGAGCAGTACTTC. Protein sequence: CASSISPSGPSYEQYF.

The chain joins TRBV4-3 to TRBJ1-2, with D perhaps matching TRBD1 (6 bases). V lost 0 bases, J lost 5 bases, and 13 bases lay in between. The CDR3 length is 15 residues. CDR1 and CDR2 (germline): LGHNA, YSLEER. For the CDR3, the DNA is TGCGCCAGCAGCCAAGAGGACAGCGACCTTTATGGCTACACCTTC. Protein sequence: CASSQEDSDLYGYTF.

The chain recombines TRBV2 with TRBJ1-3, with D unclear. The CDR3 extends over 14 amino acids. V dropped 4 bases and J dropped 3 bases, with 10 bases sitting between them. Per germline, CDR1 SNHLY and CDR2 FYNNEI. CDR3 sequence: CASSAPEFGNTIYF. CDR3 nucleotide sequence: TGTGCCAGCAGTGCCCCCGAGTTTGGAAACACCATATATTTT.

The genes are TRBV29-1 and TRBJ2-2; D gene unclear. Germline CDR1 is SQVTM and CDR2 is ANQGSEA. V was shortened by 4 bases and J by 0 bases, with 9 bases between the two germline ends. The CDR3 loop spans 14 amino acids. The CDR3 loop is CSVVLRTNTGELFF. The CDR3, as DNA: TGCAGCGTTGTACTTCGCACGAACACCGGGGAGCTGTTTTTT.

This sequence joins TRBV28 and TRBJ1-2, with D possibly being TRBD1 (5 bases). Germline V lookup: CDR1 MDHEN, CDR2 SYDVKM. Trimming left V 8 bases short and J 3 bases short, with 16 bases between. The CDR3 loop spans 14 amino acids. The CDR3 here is CASGPYRPHYGYTF. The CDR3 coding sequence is TGTGCCAGCGGACCTTACAGGCCTCACTATGGCTACACCTTC.

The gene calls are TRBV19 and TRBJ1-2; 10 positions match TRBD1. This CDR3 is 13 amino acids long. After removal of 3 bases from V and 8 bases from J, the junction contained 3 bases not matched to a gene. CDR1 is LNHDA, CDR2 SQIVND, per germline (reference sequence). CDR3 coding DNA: TGTGCCAGTAGTATGGGACAGGGGTTGGGCTACACCTTC. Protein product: CASSMGQGLGYTF. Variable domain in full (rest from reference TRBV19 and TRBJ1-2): DGGITQSPKYLFRKEGQNVTLSCEQNLNHDAMYWYRQDPGQGLRLIYYSQIVNDFQKGDIAEGYSVSREKKESFPLTVTSAQKNPTAFYLCASSMGQGLGYTFGSGTRLTVV.

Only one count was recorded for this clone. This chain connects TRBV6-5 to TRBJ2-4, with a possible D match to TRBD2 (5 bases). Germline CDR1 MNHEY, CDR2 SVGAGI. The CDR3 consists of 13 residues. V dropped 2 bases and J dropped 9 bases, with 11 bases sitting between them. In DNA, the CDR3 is TGTGCCAGCAGTTACAATCCGGAGGCCATTCAGTACTTC. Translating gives CASSYNPEAIQYF.

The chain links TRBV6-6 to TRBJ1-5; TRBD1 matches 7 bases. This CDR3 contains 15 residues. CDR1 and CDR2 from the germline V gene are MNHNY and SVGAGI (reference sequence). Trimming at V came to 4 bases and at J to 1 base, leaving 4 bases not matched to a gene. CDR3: CASSSSDRSNQPQHF. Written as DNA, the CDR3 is TGTGCCAGCAGTTCCTCGGACAGGAGCAATCAGCCCCAGCATTTT.

This chain's CDR3 is CASSEITGGGVSNQPQHF. DNA for the CDR3: TGTGCCAGCAGTGAAATTACAGGGGGAGGGGTAAGCAATCAGCCCCAGCATTTT. The chain recombines TRBV6-1 with TRBJ1-5, with 8 bases aligning to TRBD1. CDR1 is MNHNS and CDR2 is SASEGT in the germline V gene. The V segment lost 2 bases and the J segment 1 base; nucleotides outside the gene matches: 10. The CDR3 covers 18 residues.

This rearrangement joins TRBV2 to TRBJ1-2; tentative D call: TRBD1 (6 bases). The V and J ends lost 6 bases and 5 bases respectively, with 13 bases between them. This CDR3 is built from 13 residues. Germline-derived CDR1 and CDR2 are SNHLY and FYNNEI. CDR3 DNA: TGTGCCAGCAGCGAAACAGGGAATTATGGCTACACCTTC. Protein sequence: CASSETGNYGYTF. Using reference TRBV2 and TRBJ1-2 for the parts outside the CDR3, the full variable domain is EPEVTQTPSHQVTQMGQEVILRCVPISNHLYFYWYRQILGQKVEFLVSFYNNEISEKSEIFDDQFSVERPDGSNFTLKIRSTKLEDSAMYFCASSETGNYGYTFGSGTRLTVV.

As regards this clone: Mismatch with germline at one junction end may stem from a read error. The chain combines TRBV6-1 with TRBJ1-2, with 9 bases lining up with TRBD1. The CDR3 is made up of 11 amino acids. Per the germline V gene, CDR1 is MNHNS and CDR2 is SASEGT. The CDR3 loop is CASSEWTGEFF. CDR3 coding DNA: TGTGCCAGCAGTGAATGGACAGGGGAATTCTTC.

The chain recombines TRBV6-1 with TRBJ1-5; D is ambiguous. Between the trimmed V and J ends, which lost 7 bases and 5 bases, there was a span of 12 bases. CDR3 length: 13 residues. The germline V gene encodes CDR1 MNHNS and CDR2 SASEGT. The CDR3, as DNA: TGTGCCAGCAATGATCCTGCAGATCAGCCCCAGCATTTT. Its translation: CASNDPADQPQHF.